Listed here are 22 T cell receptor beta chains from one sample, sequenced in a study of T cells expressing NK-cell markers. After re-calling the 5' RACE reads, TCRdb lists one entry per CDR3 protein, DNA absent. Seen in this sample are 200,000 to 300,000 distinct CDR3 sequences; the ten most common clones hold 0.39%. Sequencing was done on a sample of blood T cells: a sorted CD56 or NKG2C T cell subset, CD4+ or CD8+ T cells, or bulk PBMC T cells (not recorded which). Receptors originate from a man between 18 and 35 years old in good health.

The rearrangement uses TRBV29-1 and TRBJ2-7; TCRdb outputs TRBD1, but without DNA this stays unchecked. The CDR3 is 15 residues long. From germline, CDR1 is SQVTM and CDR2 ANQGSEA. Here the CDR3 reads CSVGFWGTGFYEQYF.

The chain's CDR3 is CASSFTLAGLEQYF. This rearrangement joins TRBV12-3 or TRBV12-4 to TRBJ2-7; the TRBD2 assignment by TCRdb is unverifiable without DNA. The CDR3 length is 14 residues.

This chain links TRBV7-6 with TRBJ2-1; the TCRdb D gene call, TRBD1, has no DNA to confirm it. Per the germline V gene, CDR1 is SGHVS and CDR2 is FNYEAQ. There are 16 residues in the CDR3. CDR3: CASSLETRDRGNEQFF.

CDR3 residues: CASSLTGTGVRANYGYTF. This sequence joins TRBV27 and TRBJ1-2; TCRdb calls TRBD1, which cannot be checked without DNA. The length of the CDR3 is 18 residues. Germline-derived CDR1 and CDR2 are MNHEY and SMNVEV (reference sequence).

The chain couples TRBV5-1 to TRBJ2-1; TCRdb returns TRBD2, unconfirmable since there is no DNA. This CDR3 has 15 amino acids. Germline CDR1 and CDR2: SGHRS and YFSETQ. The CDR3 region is CASSLGGGNHNEQFF.

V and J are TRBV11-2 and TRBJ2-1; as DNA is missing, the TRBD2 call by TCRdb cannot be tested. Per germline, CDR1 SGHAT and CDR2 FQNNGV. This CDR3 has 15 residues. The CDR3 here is CASSGTSGVLGEQFF.

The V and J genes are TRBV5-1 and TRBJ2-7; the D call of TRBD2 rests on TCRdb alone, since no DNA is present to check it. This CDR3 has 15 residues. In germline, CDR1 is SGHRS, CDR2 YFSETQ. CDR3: CASRGEVAYTYEQYF.

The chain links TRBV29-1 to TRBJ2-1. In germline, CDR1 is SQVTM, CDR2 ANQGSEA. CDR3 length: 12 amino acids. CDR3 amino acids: CSVEQAYNEQFF.

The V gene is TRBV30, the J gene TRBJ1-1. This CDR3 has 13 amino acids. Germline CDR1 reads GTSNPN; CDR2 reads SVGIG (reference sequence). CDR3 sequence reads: CAWSANLNTEAFF. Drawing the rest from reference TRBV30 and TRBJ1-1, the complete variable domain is SQTIHQWPATLVQPVGSPLSLECTVEGTSNPNLYWYRQAAGRGLQLLFYSVGIGQISSEVPQNLSASRPQDRQFILSSKKLLLSDSGFYLCAWSANLNTEAFFGQGTRLTVV.

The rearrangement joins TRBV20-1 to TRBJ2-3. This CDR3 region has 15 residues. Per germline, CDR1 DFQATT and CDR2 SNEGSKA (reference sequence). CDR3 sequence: CSARVSSVYTDTQYF.

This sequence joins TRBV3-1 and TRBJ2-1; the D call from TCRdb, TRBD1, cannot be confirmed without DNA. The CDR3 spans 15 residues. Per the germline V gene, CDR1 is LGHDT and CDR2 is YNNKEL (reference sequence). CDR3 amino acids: CASSQEWRRGHEQFF.

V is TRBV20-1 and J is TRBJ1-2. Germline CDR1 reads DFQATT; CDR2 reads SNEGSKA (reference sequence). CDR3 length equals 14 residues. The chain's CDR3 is CSARDRRQDYGYTF.

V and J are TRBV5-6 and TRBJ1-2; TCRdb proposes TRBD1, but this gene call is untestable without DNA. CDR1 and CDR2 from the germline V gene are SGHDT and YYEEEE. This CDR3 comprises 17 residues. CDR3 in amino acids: CASSSGAGTGRNYGYTF.

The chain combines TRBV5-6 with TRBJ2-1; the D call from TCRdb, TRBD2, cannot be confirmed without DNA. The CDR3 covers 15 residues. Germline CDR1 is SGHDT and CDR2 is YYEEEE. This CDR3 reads CASRGGGRALGEQFF.

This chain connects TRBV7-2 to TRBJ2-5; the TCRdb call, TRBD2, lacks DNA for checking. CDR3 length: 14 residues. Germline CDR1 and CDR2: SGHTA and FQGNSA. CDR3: CASSVYTRRETQYF. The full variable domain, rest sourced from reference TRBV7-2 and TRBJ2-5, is GAGVSQSPSNKVTEKGKDVELRCDPISGHTALYWYRQSLGQGLEFLIYFQGNSAPDKSGLPSDRFSAERTGGSVSTLTIQRTQQEDSAVYLCASSVYTRRETQYFGPGTRLLVL.

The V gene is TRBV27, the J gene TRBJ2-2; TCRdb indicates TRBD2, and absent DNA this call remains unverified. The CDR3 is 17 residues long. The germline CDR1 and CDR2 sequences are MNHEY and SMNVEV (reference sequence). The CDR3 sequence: CASSWPSGRAGSGELFF.

Here the CDR3 reads CAIGFGTGELFF. The chain combines TRBV10-3 with TRBJ2-2. Germline V CDR1 and CDR2: ENHRY, SYGVKD. The CDR3 has 12 amino acids.

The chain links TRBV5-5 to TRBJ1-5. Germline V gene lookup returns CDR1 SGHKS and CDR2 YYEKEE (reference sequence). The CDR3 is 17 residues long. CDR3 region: CASSLFTNVRSNQPQHF. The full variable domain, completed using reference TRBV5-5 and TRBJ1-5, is DAGVTQSPTHLIKTRGQQVTLRCSPISGHKSVSWYQQVLGQGPQFIFQYYEKEERGRGNFPDRFSARQFPNYSSELNVNALLLGDSALYLCASSLFTNVRSNQPQHFGDGTRLSIL.

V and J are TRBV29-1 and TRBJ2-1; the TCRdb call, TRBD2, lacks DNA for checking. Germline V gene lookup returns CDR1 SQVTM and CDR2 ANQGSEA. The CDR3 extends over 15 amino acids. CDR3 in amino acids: CSVEGASGRAREQFF.

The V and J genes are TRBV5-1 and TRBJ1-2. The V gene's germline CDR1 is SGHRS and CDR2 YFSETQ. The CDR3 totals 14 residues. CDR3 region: CASSSLREDYGYTF.

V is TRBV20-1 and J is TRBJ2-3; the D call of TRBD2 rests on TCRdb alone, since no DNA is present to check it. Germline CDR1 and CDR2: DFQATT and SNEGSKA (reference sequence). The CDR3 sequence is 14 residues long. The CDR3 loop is CSARSSSGTDTQYF.

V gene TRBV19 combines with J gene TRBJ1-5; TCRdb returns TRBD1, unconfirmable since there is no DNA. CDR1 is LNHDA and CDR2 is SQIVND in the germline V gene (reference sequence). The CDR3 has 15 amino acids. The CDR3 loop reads CASNFRTLGDQPQHF.